This T cell receptor beta chain was obtained from a study of vaccination and CD4 T cells after COVID-19. About the research overall: With a range of 35 to 161, the median interval from diagnosis to drawing post-COVID samples was 85 to 120 days. Blood was drawn a median around 74 days post second dose, range 14 to 241. Cultures that served as controls received a CEFX pool, an HIV-1 Nef pool, or no peptide. Study-wide results and caveats: It was found that, in convalescent patients, 304 of 307 vaccine-specific clones were spike mono-reactive.

CDR1 is MNHEY and CDR2 is SMNVEV in the germline V gene (reference sequence). The germline V and J ends were trimmed by 6 bases and 6 bases, with 11 bases remaining between them. This CDR3 is 12 amino acids long. An Oncomine TCR Beta short-read assay was used to sequence the DNA from cultured CD4+ T cells. In TCRdb, the PCR reads were re-called with MiXCR into one record per CDR3 protein. The sample has 11,000 or so distinct CDR3 sequences; around half are singletons. The treatment was: approximately nine-day PBMC culture with coronavirus spike peptide pools or control peptides (ViraFEST assay). This clonotype was seen a handful of times. Its target is not known.

Input material: CD4+ T cells from blood, cultured in vitro. The V and J genes are TRBV27 and TRBJ1-2, with a weak D call TRBD1 (6 bases). The sequence came from a human donor who had recovered from COVID-19. CDR3 nucleotide sequence: TGTGCCAGCAGCTTAAGGGGGAATGGCTACACCTTC. This codes for CASSLRGNGYTF.